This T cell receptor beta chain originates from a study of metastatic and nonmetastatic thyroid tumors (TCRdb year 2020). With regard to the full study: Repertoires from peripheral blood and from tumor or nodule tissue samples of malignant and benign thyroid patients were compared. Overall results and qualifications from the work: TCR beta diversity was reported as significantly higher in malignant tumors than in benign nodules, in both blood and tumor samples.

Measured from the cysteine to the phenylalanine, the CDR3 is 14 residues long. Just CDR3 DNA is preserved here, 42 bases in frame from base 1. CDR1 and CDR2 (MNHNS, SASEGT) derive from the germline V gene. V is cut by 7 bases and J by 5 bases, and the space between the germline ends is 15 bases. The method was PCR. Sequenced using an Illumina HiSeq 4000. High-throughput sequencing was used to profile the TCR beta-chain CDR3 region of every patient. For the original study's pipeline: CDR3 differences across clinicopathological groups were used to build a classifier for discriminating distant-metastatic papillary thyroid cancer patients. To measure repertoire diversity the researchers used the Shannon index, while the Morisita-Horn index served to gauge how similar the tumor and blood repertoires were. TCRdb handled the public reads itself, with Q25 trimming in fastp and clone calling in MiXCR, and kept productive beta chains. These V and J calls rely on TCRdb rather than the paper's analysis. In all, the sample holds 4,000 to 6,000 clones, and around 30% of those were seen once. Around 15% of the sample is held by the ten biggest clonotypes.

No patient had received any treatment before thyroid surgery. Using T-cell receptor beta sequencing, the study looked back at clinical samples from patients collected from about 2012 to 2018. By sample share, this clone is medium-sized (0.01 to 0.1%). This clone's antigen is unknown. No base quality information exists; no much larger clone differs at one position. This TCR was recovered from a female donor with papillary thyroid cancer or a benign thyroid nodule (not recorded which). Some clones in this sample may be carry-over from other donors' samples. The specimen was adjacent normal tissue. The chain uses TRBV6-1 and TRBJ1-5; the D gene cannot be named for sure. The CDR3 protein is CASTARSKDQPQHF. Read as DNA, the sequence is TGTGCCAGCACGGCCAGGTCCAAAGATCAGCCCCAGCATTTT.